This T cell receptor (beta chain) comes out of a study of T cells in Graves' hyperthyroidism and ophthalmopathy (dated by TCRdb to between 2018 and 2021). In the study overall: Peripheral blood samples were taken at the time of initial diagnosis, prior to any treatment. To identify distinguishing TCR V-J signatures, a discovery cohort of 95 to 100 patients was used, comprising 43 with Graves' ophthalmopathy and around 60 with stable Graves' hyperthyroidism. Prospective prediction of ophthalmopathy was tested in an independent validation cohort consisting of 18 to 20 hyperthyroidism patients and some 16 patients who later progressed to ophthalmopathy. The roughly 91 discovery patients were randomly split 7:3 into training and test sets. In addition, the study compared T-cell repertoires in thyroid tissue and in blood from roughly six Graves' hyperthyroidism patients. Following sampling, methimazole starting at 30 mg daily was given to hyperthyroidism patients, and high-dose intravenous methylprednisolone was given to ophthalmopathy patients. The paper reports TCR Vbeta CDR3 sequencing of over 130 peripheral blood samples: under 45 ophthalmopathy, under 85 hyperthyroidism and roughly 17 progressor patients. General conclusions and limits of the study: Most expanded thyroid clonotypes (frequency above 0.001) were also detected in blood, suggesting blood repertoires may reflect thyroid immune responses. No statistical method was used to fix the sample size in advance, and group allocation was not hidden from the investigators. A 13 V-J signature model separated ophthalmopathy from stable hyperthyroidism, with around 88% sensitivity and around 84% specificity in cross-validation and 80%/75% in testing. In validation, the model predicted progression to ophthalmopathy with 60% to 71% sensitivity and 72.22% specificity, a median of around 6.6 months before onset.

The table lists this clonotype with a few counts. Its binding antigen is unknown. It has no much larger one-base neighbor in the sample; base qualities were not kept. A patient counted as having stable Graves' hyperthyroidism if no progression to ophthalmopathy occurred over 18 months of follow-up. The hyperthyroidism patients were between 18 and 65 years old and newly diagnosed, with a disease duration of less than 2 months. The study excluded patients with uncontrolled infections, other autoimmune diseases, pregnancy or lactation. Diagnoses were based on clinical symptoms, serum thyroxine and TRAb, thyroid ultrasound and orbital computed tomography. PBMCs were separated from approximately 10 ml of fresh peripheral blood using Ficoll-Paque density gradient centrifugation. Total RNA was extracted using Trizol reagent, and RNA quality was assessed on an Agilent 2100 Bioanalyzer. The TCR beta CDR3 regions were amplified from RNA transcripts. For the first round of RT-PCR on the TCR CDR3, the HTBI primer set was used together with the Qiagen OneStep RT-PCR kit. A second multiplex PCR round built the libraries, followed by size selection and purification. The libraries were sequenced on an Illumina HiSeq2000 using paired-end 100 bp reads. Per the source publication's procedure: Raw data were processed with SOAPnuke, discarding reads with adapters, uncalled bases, mean Phred below 15, or no exact constant-primer or identifier match. COPE v1.2.5 was used to merge high-quality paired reads, and clonotypes were defined as unique nucleotide sequences. MiTCR v1.1 was used to align the clonotypes against IMGT TRBV, TRBD and TRBJ reference segments. Analysis was restricted to V-J combinations with a frequency above 0.0001, which covered 99.2% of repertoires. A TCS score was defined as the ratio between F50 (clonal expansion) and ExV (chaos), using BLOSUM62-based TCRdist between CDR3 peptides within each V-J. Welch's t-statistics and random forest reduced approximately 520 V-J features to 13, which were used in a naive Bayes classifier (R e1071). The public reads were run again by TCRdb, first through fastp at Q25 and then through MiXCR, and only productive beta chains were kept. Entries are consolidated by CDR3 protein sequence, retaining the most common genes and DNA. V and J calls and clone size were set by TCRdb, not the authors. This sample lists a few hundred thousand distinct CDR3 sequences; roughly an eighth were detected once. Clones ranked in the top ten supply less than 6.5% of the sample.

Unmatched junction bases come to 16, with V trimmed by 5 bases and J by 12 bases. The CDR3 spans 16 residues, from the cysteine through the phenylalanine. The sequence is cut down to CDR3 DNA, 48 bases in frame from base 1. The rearranged segments are TRBV12-3 or TRBV12-4 and TRBJ2-1; TRBD1 aligns with 10 central bases. Sequencing was done on a sample of blood. The TCR comes from a woman aged 18-29 years with Graves' hyperthyroidism. The CDR3 corresponds to CASSHNPGQGQGVQFF. The nucleotide sequence reads as follows: TGTGCCAGCAGTCATAATCCGGGACAGGGGCAGGGCGTGCAGTTCTTC.